This T cell receptor beta chain came from a study of CD8+ T cells in alopecia areata. Study summary: Oral tofacitinib (5 to 10 mg twice daily) was administered to treated patients. The study's findings and limits: Clonality in the scalp and expanded CD8+ clones ranked among the top 100 were significantly decreased by tofacitinib. For lesional scalp, especially alopecia totalis/universalis, clonality was higher than in normal scalp.

Extracted RNA was reverse transcribed into cDNA, the sequencing template. The table came from immunoSEQ multiplex PCR; TCRdb's copy has only in-frame clones and leaves some out. The table has about 110,000 clones, roughly three fifths seen once. This clone was found a few times. Its antigen is currently unknown. The treatment here: oral pan-JAK inhibitor, 5-10 mg twice daily. The sample was CD8+ T cells sorted from blood, taken at week 24, from a patient treated with tofacitinib. This receptor was taken from a human donor with alopecia areata.

CDR3 residues: CASSPGSDEQFF. The CDR3 DNA sequence: TGTGCCAGCAGCCCAGGGTCCGATGAGCAGTTCTTC. This chain uses TRBV11-2 with TRBJ2-1; TRBD1 might be the D (5 bases). The germline V gene encodes CDR1 SGHAT and CDR2 FQNNGV. The V gene lost 5 bases and the J gene lost 8 bases, with 10 bases spanning the gap. The CDR3 totals 12 residues.